Below, 15 T cell receptor beta chains from the same sample are listed, as sequenced in a study of cytomegalovirus exposure and HLA in healthy donors. The PCR was carried out with 60 Vbeta primers and 13 Jbeta primers. TCRdb keeps only in-frame clones here, not all; method: immunoSEQ multiplex PCR. Of 150,000 to 180,000 clones listed, roughly 70% are singletons. The sample consisted of PBMCs. The receptors shown here come from a man younger than 40 in good health and CMV-seronegative.

In the case of this clone: An end of the junction differs from the germline gene, which may be a read error. The V call is TRBV30, the J call TRBJ1-6; 8 nucleotides align to TRBD1. CDR3 length equals 13 residues. CDR1 is GTSNPN, CDR2 SVGIG, per germline (reference sequence). CDR3 bases: TGTGCCTGGAGGGTGGACAGGGATTCACCCCTCAACTTT. It specifies CAWRVDRDSPLNF. The full variable domain, completed using reference TRBV30 and TRBJ1-6, is SQTIHQWPATLVQPVGSPLSLECTVEGTSNPNLYWYRQAAGRGLQLLFYSVGIGQISSEVPQNLSASRPQDRQFILSSKKLLLSDSGFYLCAWRVDRDSPLNFGNGTRLTVT.

The rearrangement uses TRBV7-2 and TRBJ2-7, with D perhaps matching TRBD1 (6 bases). Trimming cost V 5 bases and J 2 bases, with 16 bases left between them. The CDR3 has 15 residues. The germline V gene has CDR1 SGHTA and CDR2 FQGNSA. This chain's CDR3 is CASSQRDRFPYEQYF. In DNA, the CDR3 is TGTGCCAGCAGCCAAAGAGACAGGTTCCCCTACGAGCAGTACTTC.

A note on this clone: This sample includes further DNA sequences coding for the same CDR3. The chain recombines TRBV7-6 with TRBJ2-7, with 7 bases matching TRBD2. CDR1 and CDR2 (germline): SGHVS, FNYEAQ. Unmatched junction bases numbered 2, after V lost 1 base and J lost 5 bases. The CDR3 length is 13 residues. The CDR3 DNA reads TGTGCCAGCAGCTTAGTTGGGGGGGACGAGCAGTACTTC. Amino acid sequence: CASSLVGGDEQYF.

The gene calls are TRBV2 and TRBJ1-5; D remains ambiguous. CDR1 SNHLY and CDR2 FYNNEI come from the germline V gene. Between the trimmed V and J ends, which lost 1 base and 6 bases, there was a span of 13 bases. CDR3 size: 15 residues. The CDR3 sequence is CASSEGGLFGQPQHF. The DNA for the CDR3 is TGTGCCAGCAGTGAAGGCGGTCTTTTTGGTCAGCCCCAGCATTTT.

The chain combines TRBV6-1 with TRBJ2-1; 11 nucleotides agree with TRBD2. This CDR3 contains 14 residues. With V trimmed by 3 bases and J by 10 bases, 5 bases remained unmatched. Germline V CDR1 and CDR2: MNHNS, SASEGT. The CDR3 DNA reads TGTGCCAGCAGTGACCGACTAGCGGGGCAGGAGCAGTTCTTC. It yields the protein CASSDRLAGQEQFF.

The chain recombines TRBV6-1 with TRBJ1-1, with a possible D match to TRBD1 (6 bases). Germline loops: CDR1 MNHNS, CDR2 SASEGT. The CDR3 runs 15 residues. Trimming removed 4 bases at V and 1 base at J, with 13 bases between. The CDR3 spells CASSVLTGSNTEAFF. The CDR3 DNA is TGTGCCAGCAGTGTGCTCACAGGGTCGAACACTGAAGCTTTCTTT.

The chain joins TRBV13 to TRBJ2-7, with 10 nucleotides matching TRBD2. The CDR3 has 13 residues. Germline V gene data show CDR1 as PRHDT and CDR2 as FYEKMQ (reference sequence). With V trimmed by 6 bases and J by 2 bases, 1 base remained unmatched. CDR3 in amino acids: CASSLAGAYEQYF. The DNA of the CDR3 is TGTGCCAGCAGTCTAGCGGGAGCCTACGAGCAGTACTTC.

The chain recombines TRBV5-4 with TRBJ2-3; D gene unclear. V was shortened by 0 bases and J by 0 bases, with 5 bases between the two germline ends. Germline CDR1 SGHNT, CDR2 YYREEE (reference sequence). This CDR3 contains 14 residues. The CDR3: CASSLAESTDTQYF. The CDR3 bases are TGTGCCAGCAGCTTGGCCGAGAGCACAGATACGCAGTATTTT.

This clone was found a few times. The V gene is TRBV15, the J gene TRBJ1-6; the match to TRBD1 covers 7 bases. Germline CDR1 LNHNV, CDR2 YYDKDF (reference sequence). CDR3 length equals 15 residues. J gave up 4 bases and V 3 bases, and 3 bases lay outside the gene matches. Here the CDR3 reads CATSRTGIYNSPLHF. The DNA of the CDR3 is TGTGCCACCAGCAGGACAGGGATTTATAATTCACCCCTCCACTTT.

The gene calls are TRBV2 and TRBJ1-1; 9 bases map to TRBD1. Per germline, CDR1 SNHLY and CDR2 FYNNEI. This CDR3 has 12 residues. V shed 8 bases and J 8 bases; nucleotides not matched to a gene: 6. CDR3 coding DNA: TGTGCCAGCCTCTACGGACAGGGGGAAGCTTTCTTT. The encoded protein is CASLYGQGEAFF.

The CDR3 is CASSAGTGSGEQYF. For the CDR3, the DNA is TGTGCCAGCAGTGCCGGGACAGGGTCGGGGGAGCAGTACTTC. V usage is TRBV2 and J usage is TRBJ2-7; 9 nucleotides agree with TRBD1. The V and J ends lost 4 bases and 7 bases, in that order; junction bases with no gene match: 8. This CDR3 contains 14 residues. CDR1 and CDR2 from the germline V gene are SNHLY and FYNNEI.

The chain combines TRBV7-9 with TRBJ1-2, with D unclear. Germline V gene sequence: CDR1 SEHNR, CDR2 FQNEAQ (reference sequence). CDR3 length equals 13 residues. Trimming stripped 0 bases from V and 2 bases from J, with 4 bases between. For the CDR3, the DNA is TGTGCCAGCAGCTTAGCTAGCAACTATGGCTACACCTTC. As protein: CASSLASNYGYTF. Filled out from reference TRBV7-9 and TRBJ1-2, the complete variable domain reads DTGVSQNPRHKITKRGQNVTFRCDPISEHNRLYWYRQTLGQGPEFLTYFQNEAQLEKSRLLSDRFSAERPKGSFSTLEIQRTEQGDSAMYLCASSLASNYGYTFGSGTRLTVV.

The chain joins TRBV27 to TRBJ2-7; D uncertain. V was pared by 7 bases and J by 2 bases, with 15 bases between. This CDR3 region has 14 residues. Germline assignment: CDR1 MNHEY and CDR2 SMNVEV (reference sequence). The CDR3 sequence is CASKRGVSTYEQYF. In DNA, the CDR3 is TGTGCCAGCAAACGAGGTGTCAGCACCTACGAGCAGTACTTC.

In this sample, this clone turned up a few times. This sequence joins TRBV28 and TRBJ1-5, with 10 bases aligning to TRBD1. Looked up from germline, CDR1 is MDHEN and CDR2 is SYDVKM. V was pared by 5 bases and J by 6 bases, with 4 bases of the junction left unmatched. The CDR3 loop spans 14 amino acids. This chain's CDR3 is CASSRTGGVQPQHF. CDR3 bases: TGTGCCAGCAGTCGGACAGGGGGAGTTCAGCCCCAGCATTTT.

The V call is TRBV18, the J call TRBJ1-4, with D possibly matching TRBD1 (5 bases). V was trimmed by 3 bases and J by 1 base, leaving 6 bases between them. The CDR3 sequence is 14 residues long. Germline loops: CDR1 KGHSH, CDR2 LQKENI. The CDR3 sequence is CASSPGGTNEKLFF. Written as DNA, the CDR3 is TGTGCCAGCTCACCCGGGGGAACTAATGAAAAACTGTTTTTT.